This entry concerns a single T cell receptor beta chain. The antigen it recognizes is unknown. One base away there is no much larger clone; base qualities are not given. CDR1 and CDR2 are read off the germline V gene as SGHTS and YDEGEE. CDR3 length: 14 amino acids, cysteine to phenylalanine. The kept DNA is CDR3 alone, 42 bases in frame from the first base. The germline V end is reduced by 5 bases and the J end by 4 bases; junction bases left unmatched: 7. TCRbeta CDR3 regions were amplified from genomic DNA by means of the immunoSEQ Assay, a bias-controlled multiplex PCR. The study's own analysis went as follows. The number of nucleated cells in each sample was estimated by amplification of reference gene primers within the assay. Sequence reads were collapsed and filtered to measure the absolute abundance of every unique TCRbeta CDR3 rearrangement. For each sample, productive Simpson clonality was calculated as the square root of Simpson's diversity index over productive rearrangements. Drawn from immuneACCESS, this table holds only the in-frame rearrangements with V and J called that TCRdb kept. Clones are partly lost; checked studies trace under half to an unresolved V gene and leave the rest unexplained. V, J and clone size derive from that table, while D and trimming were established from the DNA sequence. The sample table shows about 75,000 clones, and roughly 87% are seen once. The ten top clones hold around 6.3% of the sample.

This specimen comes from a study of blood T cell repertoires in COVID-19 (dated by TCRdb to between 2020 and 2021). Background on the whole study: Samples covering the acute and convalescent phases of COVID-19 were provided by collaborators in the United States, Italy and Spain. Where available, HLA class I and class II types were obtained from metadata supplied by the sample provider rather than from assay-based typing. The dataset comprised deeply sampled blood TCRbeta repertoires from subjects exposed to, actively infected with, or recovered from COVID-19. Sample metadata almost always included a de-identified subject ID, COVID-19 status, age in years and sex. A freely available public database, intended as a resource for researchers studying the immune response to SARS-CoV-2, is where the repertoires were released. The samples were drawn from two sources: the first 160 participants of the ongoing ImmuneRACE study, and about 1,300 subjects contributed by 6 global collaborators. The prospective study material was composed of cDNA or gDNA derived from T cells, B-cell-depleted T cells, or PBMCs. What the research found in general, with its limitations: Clinical and demographic metadata were provided uncurated, with the amount varying by source and participant.

Whole blood was collected in K2EDTA tubes by collaborating institutions according to the institutions' own protocols. For TCRbeta analysis, collaborators shipped samples in one of three forms: frozen whole blood, isolated PBMCs, or DNA extracted from either of those sample types. The sequenced sample was peripheral blood. The source is a woman between 45 and 60 years old with acute or convalescent COVID-19. Recombination linked TRBV5-8 to TRBJ2-3; 7 central bases correspond to TRBD1. The bases read TGTGCCAGCAGTAAGCACAGGGGCGCAGATACGCAGTATTTT. The encoded protein is CASSKHRGADTQYF.